This T cell receptor (beta chain) was sequenced in a study of cytomegalovirus exposure and HLA in healthy donors. Findings and caveats of the study: Associated with cytomegalovirus, according to the listing, were fewer than 200 TCR beta chains. Evidence from a later analysis indicated that most CMV-associated TCR beta chains looked HLA-restricted.

V gave up 0 bases and J gave up 2 bases, with 9 bases separating them. The CDR3 has 15 amino acids. Germline-derived CDR1 and CDR2 are SGHRS and YFSETQ. On this clone itself: What it binds is not known.

PCR employed 60 Vbeta and 13 Jbeta primers. The protocol was immunoSEQ multiplex PCR, while the TCRdb copy is restricted to in-frame clones and leaves out a portion. The top ten hold around a fifth of the sample, which has 75,000 to 100,000 clones, approximately 79% seen once. The sequenced sample consisted of PBMCs. The chain combines TRBV5-1 with TRBJ2-1; no clear D. This receptor was identified in a woman aged 60-75 years in good health and CMV-seropositive. CDR3 nucleotide sequence: TGCGCCAGCAGCTTGGATGGCGGCACCTACAATGAGCAGTTCTTC. Translated: CASSLDGGTYNEQFF.